Here is one TCR beta chain with its context. Its antigen is not known. There are 15 residues in the CDR3. Germline V gives CDR1 WSHSY, CDR2 SAAADI. V was shortened by 4 bases and J by 1 base, with 13 bases between the two germline ends. Donors consisted of healthy bone marrow donors. These data originate in a study of cytomegalovirus exposure and HLA in healthy donors. The PCR contained 60 Vbeta and 13 Jbeta primers. Clones were sequenced by immunoSEQ multiplex PCR, and TCRdb holds only the in-frame ones, with some missing. The repertoire consists of approximately 160,000 clones, with under 90% occurring once and the leading ten covering approximately 1.5%. The study's findings and limits: Later analysis demonstrated an association between a missense DCLRE1C variant and TCR beta V- and J-gene trimming. The records held CMV serostatus as the only immune exposure information. An assumption of roughly uniform sequencing depth across donors underlay the presence/absence analyses.

Sequencing was performed on PBMCs. This TCR came from a male donor in good health and CMV-seronegative. This chain joins TRBV10-2 and TRBJ2-5, with D possibly matching TRBD2 (7 bases). The CDR3 loop is CASSVAAGAQETQYF. The CDR3 DNA follows: TGCGCCAGCAGTGTTGCGGCGGGGGCCCAAGAGACCCAGTACTTC.